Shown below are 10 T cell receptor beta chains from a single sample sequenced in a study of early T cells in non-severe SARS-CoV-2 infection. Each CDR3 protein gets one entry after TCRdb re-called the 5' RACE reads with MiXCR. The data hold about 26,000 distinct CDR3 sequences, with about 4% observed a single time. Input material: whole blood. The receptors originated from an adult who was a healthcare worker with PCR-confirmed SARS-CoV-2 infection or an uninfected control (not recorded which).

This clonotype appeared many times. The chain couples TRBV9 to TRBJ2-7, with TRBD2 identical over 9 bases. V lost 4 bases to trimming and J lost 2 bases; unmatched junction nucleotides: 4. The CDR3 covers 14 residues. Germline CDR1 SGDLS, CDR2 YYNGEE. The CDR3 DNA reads TGTGCCAGCAGCCAAGCGGGAGGCGCCTACGAGCAGTACTTC. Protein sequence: CASSQAGGAYEQYF.

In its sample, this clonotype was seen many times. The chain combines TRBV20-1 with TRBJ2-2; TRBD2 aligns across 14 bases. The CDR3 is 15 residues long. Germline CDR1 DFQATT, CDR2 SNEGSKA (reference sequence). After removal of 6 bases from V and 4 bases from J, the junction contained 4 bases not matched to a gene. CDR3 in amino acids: CSAGTSGSFTGELFF. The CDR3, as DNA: TGCAGTGCCGGGACTAGCGGGAGTTTCACCGGGGAGCTGTTTTTT.

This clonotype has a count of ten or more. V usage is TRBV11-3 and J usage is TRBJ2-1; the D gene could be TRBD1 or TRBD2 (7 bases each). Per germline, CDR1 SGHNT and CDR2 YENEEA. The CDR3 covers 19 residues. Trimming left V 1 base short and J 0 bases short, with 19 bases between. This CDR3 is CASSLGGHSGGASYNEQFF. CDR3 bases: TGTGCCAGCAGCTTAGGAGGGCACTCAGGGGGGGCCTCCTACAATGAGCAGTTCTTC.

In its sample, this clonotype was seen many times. The CDR3 coding sequence is TGTGCCATAAGGGACAGGGTGAACACTGAAGCTTTCTTT. Its protein product is CAIRDRVNTEAFF. V is TRBV10-3 and J is TRBJ1-1; 9 nucleotides align to TRBD1. CDR1 is ENHRY and CDR2 is SYGVKD in the germline V gene. The J segment lost 0 bases and the V segment lost 9 bases, leaving 2 bases of the junction unmatched. The CDR3 covers 13 residues.

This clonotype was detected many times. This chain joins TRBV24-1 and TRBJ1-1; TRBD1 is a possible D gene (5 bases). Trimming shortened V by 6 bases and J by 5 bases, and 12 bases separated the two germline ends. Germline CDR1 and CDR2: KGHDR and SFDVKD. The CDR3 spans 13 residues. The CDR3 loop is CATSKSGRTEAFF. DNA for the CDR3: TGTGCCACCAGTAAGTCAGGGCGGACTGAAGCTTTCTTT.

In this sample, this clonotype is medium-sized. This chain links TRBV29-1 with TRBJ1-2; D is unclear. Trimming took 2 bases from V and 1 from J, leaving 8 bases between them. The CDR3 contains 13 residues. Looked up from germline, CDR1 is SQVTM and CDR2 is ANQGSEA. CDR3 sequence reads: CSVEPQDNYGYTF. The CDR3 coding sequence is TGCAGCGTTGAACCGCAGGATAACTATGGCTACACCTTC.

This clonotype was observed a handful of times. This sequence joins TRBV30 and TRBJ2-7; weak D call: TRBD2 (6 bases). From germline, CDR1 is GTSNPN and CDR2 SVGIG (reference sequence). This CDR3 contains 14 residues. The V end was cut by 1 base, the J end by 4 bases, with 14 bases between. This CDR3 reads CAWSGTSFGYEQYV. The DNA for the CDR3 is TGTGCCTGGAGTGGTACTAGCTTCGGGTACGAGCAGTACGTC.

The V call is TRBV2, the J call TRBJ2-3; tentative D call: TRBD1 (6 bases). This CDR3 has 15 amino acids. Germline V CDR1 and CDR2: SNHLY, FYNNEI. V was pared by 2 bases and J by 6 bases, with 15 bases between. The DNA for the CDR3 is TGTGCCAGCAGTGAACGGACAGCGGTTGGGGATACGCAGTATTTT. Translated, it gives CASSERTAVGDTQYF.

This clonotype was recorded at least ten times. The CDR3 is CASSPGTSEGETQYF. In DNA, the CDR3 is TGTGCCAGCAGCCCCGGGACATCGGAAGGGGAGACCCAGTACTTC. The V call is TRBV4-2, the J call TRBJ2-5; possible D gene TRBD1, 6 bases. V dropped 4 bases and J dropped 5 bases, with 17 bases sitting between them. Germline V lookup: CDR1 LGHNA, CDR2 YNFKEQ. This CDR3 comprises 15 residues.

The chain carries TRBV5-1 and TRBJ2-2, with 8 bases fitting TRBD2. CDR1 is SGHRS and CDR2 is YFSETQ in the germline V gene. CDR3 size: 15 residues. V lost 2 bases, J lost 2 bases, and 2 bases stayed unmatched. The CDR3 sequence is CASSFSGTNTGELFF. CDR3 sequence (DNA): TGCGCCAGCAGCTTTAGCGGGACCAACACCGGGGAGCTGTTTTTT.